This TCR beta chain was documented in a study of shared clonotypes between healthy human individuals. Study-wide results and caveats: Clonotype sharing across several donors was observed for 4% to 5.5% of naive CD4 clonotypes. Some clonotypes were shared by all four sorted-subset donors, while others were not shared. The non-shared ones had lower generation probabilities than the shared ones.

Investigators divided CD4+ cells into CD45RA+ naive and CD45RA-negative memory subsets. A word on this clone: What it binds is unknown. Other DNA sequences in the sample encode the same CDR3.

Template for every sorted-subset replicate PCR totaled 200 to 250 ng DNA, 30,000 to 35,000 T cell genomes. Sequenced by immunoSEQ multiplex PCR; TCRdb stores in-frame clones only, minus some. Of more than 1,200,000 clones listed, just under 99% are singletons. Trimming shortened V by 6 bases and J by 0 bases, and 4 bases separated the two germline ends. Germline CDR1 is SNHLY and CDR2 is FYNNEI. The CDR3 has 12 amino acids. The clonotype originates from a man between 25 and 39 years old in good health. The chain couples TRBV2 to TRBJ2-3; D ambiguous. The sample comprised naive CD4+ T cells sorted from blood. Described subset: CD45RA+ positively selected. This chain's CDR3 is CASRSSTDTQYF. CDR3 in DNA: TGTGCCAGCAGGTCTAGCACAGATACGCAGTATTTT.